The 26 T cell receptor beta chains below all came from one sample that was sequenced in a study of cytomegalovirus exposure and HLA in healthy donors (dated by TCRdb to 2016 to 2017). Receptors were amplified or captured by the immunoSEQ multiplex PCR assay. A mixture of 60 forward primers for TCR Vbeta segments and 13 reverse primers for TCR Jbeta segments was used in the multiplex PCR. TCRdb stores this immuneACCESS table with in-frame sequences only. Part of the clones is absent; in the studies checked, under half of the shortfall reflects unresolved V genes, and no reason is known for the rest. This sample is represented by about 180,000 clones; around three quarters of them were singletons. The ten biggest clones cover under 2% of the sample. Material for sequencing was PBMCs. The source is a woman under 40 in good health and CMV-seronegative.

This clone was counted once. The chain has TRBV12-5 and TRBJ2-7; 7 bases line up with TRBD2. Germline V gives CDR1 LGHNT, CDR2 FRNRAP. The CDR3 spans 17 residues. V was clipped by 2 bases and J by 1 base; unmatched bases: 11. The DNA for the CDR3 is TGTGCTAGTGGTTTGTCCACAGCGGGGACCCGATCCTACGAGCAGTACTTC. This codes for CASGLSTAGTRSYEQYF.

CDR3 amino acids: CASLGVQYEQYF. The CDR3 DNA reads TGTGCCAGCCTAGGGGTTCAATACGAGCAGTACTTC. The chain is built from TRBV2 and TRBJ2-7; a weak D match, TRBD1 (5 bases). Germline V gives CDR1 SNHLY, CDR2 FYNNEI. The CDR3 is made up of 12 amino acids. V dropped 8 bases and J dropped 4 bases, with 12 bases sitting between them.

The chain couples TRBV7-9 to TRBJ2-1; TRBD1 might be the D (5 bases). Germline lookup yields CDR1 SEHNR and CDR2 FQNEAQ (reference sequence). Trimming removed 7 bases at V and 0 bases at J, with 13 bases between. This CDR3 is built from 15 residues. Written as DNA, the CDR3 is TGTGCCAGCACCCAGGGTCAGGGCTCCTACAATGAGCAGTTCTTC. Encoded protein: CASTQGQGSYNEQFF.

The rearrangement joins TRBV30 to TRBJ1-1; D remains unclear. V was shortened by 0 bases and J by 0 bases, with 8 bases between the two germline ends. Germline values: CDR1 GTSNPN, CDR2 SVGIG (reference sequence). This CDR3 spans 14 amino acids. The CDR3 nucleotides read TGTGCCTGGAGTGTATCGGGTTTGAACACTGAAGCTTTCTTT. This gives the protein CAWSVSGLNTEAFF.

Here the CDR3 DNA reads TGTGCCAGCAGTTACCGGGGAGCGGGCGTCTCCTACGAGCAGTACTTC. Amino acids: CASSYRGAGVSYEQYF. The chain carries TRBV6-5 and TRBJ2-7; TRBD2 is a possible D gene (6 bases). The ends were cut back, 2 bases at V and 0 bases at J, with 14 bases in the middle. Looked up from germline, CDR1 is MNHEY and CDR2 is SVGAGI. CDR3 length equals 16 residues.

V gene TRBV12-5 combines with J gene TRBJ1-5, with TRBD1 matching over 7 bases. Trimming took 6 bases from V and 1 from J; bases not matched to a gene: 3. The CDR3 extends over 14 amino acids. Germline assignment: CDR1 LGHNT and CDR2 FRNRAP. In DNA, the CDR3 is TGTGCTAGTGGCTCGGGACAGAGCAATCAGCCCCAGCATTTT. This encodes CASGSGQSNQPQHF.

In DNA form, the CDR3 reads TGTGCCAGCAGTGAACGGACAGTACAAGAGACCCAGTACTTC. This translates into CASSERTVQETQYF. The chain uses TRBV2 and TRBJ2-5; TRBD1 is a possible D gene (6 bases). The CDR3 loop spans 14 amino acids. The ends were cut back, 2 bases at V and 2 bases at J, with 9 bases in the middle. Germline CDR1 reads SNHLY; CDR2 reads FYNNEI.

The genes are TRBV5-1 and TRBJ2-3; D ambiguous. The CDR3 extends over 16 amino acids. V was clipped by 3 bases and J by 0 bases, with 14 bases between them. Germline V CDR1 and CDR2: SGHRS, YFSETQ. CDR3 nucleotide sequence: TGCGCCAGCAGCTCAGGTTTCACTCTCAGCACAGATACGCAGTATTTT. This codes for CASSSGFTLSTDTQYF.

There are a few counts of this clone. The rearrangement links TRBV9 to TRBJ2-6, with D possibly matching TRBD2 (6 bases). The CDR3 is 16 residues long. V was pared by 0 bases and J by 2 bases, with 9 bases between. CDR1 SGDLS and CDR2 YYNGEE come from the germline V gene. CDR3 protein: CASSVGRGPGANVLTF. The CDR3, as DNA: TGTGCCAGCAGCGTAGGGAGGGGCCCTGGGGCCAACGTCCTGACTTTC.

The chain employs TRBV7-6 and TRBJ1-6, with 7 bases that match TRBD1. V was pared by 11 bases and J by 3 bases, with 13 bases of the junction left unmatched. Per germline, CDR1 SGHVS and CDR2 FNYEAQ. This CDR3 has 16 amino acids. CDR3 DNA: TGTGCCGCGGACCCAGGGGGACCCCTCTATAATTCACCCCTCCACTTT. Protein sequence: CAADPGGPLYNSPLHF.

The chain has TRBV4-3 and TRBJ2-7; 8 bases are a match to TRBD1. The CDR3 consists of 15 residues. J gave up 5 bases and V 1 base, and 7 bases lay outside the gene matches. The germline V gene has CDR1 LGHNA and CDR2 YSLEER. This chain's CDR3 is CASSQGDRLGNEQYF. The CDR3 nucleotides read TGCGCCAGCAGCCAAGGGGACAGGCTCGGGAACGAGCAGTACTTC.

V gene TRBV7-9 combines with J gene TRBJ2-1; 9 nucleotides match TRBD2. This CDR3 is 17 amino acids long. The junction had 11 bases not matched to a gene; V was cut back by 1 base and J by 7 bases. Germline CDR1 and CDR2: SEHNR and FQNEAQ (reference sequence). The CDR3 DNA sequence: TGTGCCAGCAGCTTAGGAGTAGCGGGGGCCGTCGAAAATGAGCAGTTCTTC. This translates into CASSLGVAGAVENEQFF.

The V call is TRBV6-6, the J call TRBJ1-4, with TRBD1 matching over 7 bases. Per the germline V gene, CDR1 is MNHNY and CDR2 is SVGAGI (reference sequence). J lost 1 base, V lost 4 bases, and 6 bases had no gene match. The CDR3 runs to 16 residues. The DNA of the CDR3 is TGTGCCAGCAGTTCCGACAGGGAAGAAACTAATGAAAAACTGTTTTTT. This sequence encodes CASSSDREETNEKLFF.

This clone appeared once. The chain links TRBV7-6 to TRBJ2-2; TRBD1 matches 9 bases. CDR1 and CDR2 (germline): SGHVS, FNYEAQ. Trimming cost V 5 bases and J 4 bases; bases outside gene matches: 5. The CDR3 is 15 residues long. The CDR3 DNA reads as TGTGCCAGCAGCCGAGACAGGGGGATCACCGGGGAGCTGTTTTTT. Protein product: CASSRDRGITGELFF.

The chain couples TRBV27 to TRBJ1-1; no firm D call. CDR3 length: 15 amino acids. Trimming cost V 4 bases and J 2 bases, with 14 bases left between them. In germline, CDR1 is MNHEY, CDR2 SMNVEV (reference sequence). As DNA, the CDR3 is TGTGCCAGCAGTTCACGCGAGTCGGTTAACACTGAAGCTTTCTTT. Translating it yields CASSSRESVNTEAFF.

The rearrangement uses TRBV5-8 and TRBJ2-5; TRBD1 matches 10 bases. The germline CDR1 and CDR2 sequences are SGHTS and YDEGEE. Trimming removed 0 bases from V and 5 bases from J; junction bases left unmatched: 7. CDR3 length: 16 amino acids. This CDR3 is CASSLGVDRGLETQYF. CDR3 nucleotides: TGTGCCAGCAGCTTGGGAGTTGACAGGGGGCTGGAGACCCAGTACTTC.

The chain couples TRBV5-4 to TRBJ2-1; 7 bases are a match to TRBD1. Germline values: CDR1 SGHNT, CDR2 YYREEE (reference sequence). CDR3 length: 15 amino acids. V lost 4 bases and J lost 2; bases outside the gene matches: 6. The DNA of the CDR3 is TGTGCCAGCAGCCAAGACAGGGCTGCCTACAATGAGCAGTTCTTC. Its protein is CASSQDRAAYNEQFF.

V usage is TRBV6-1 and J usage is TRBJ2-5, with 9 bases that match TRBD1. CDR3 size: 15 residues. CDR1 and CDR2 from the germline V gene are MNHNS and SASEGT. The J segment lost 5 bases and the V segment lost 2 bases, leaving 6 bases of the junction unmatched. For the CDR3, the DNA is TGTGCCAGCAGTGAATCACAGGGGGCTTTGGAGACCCAGTACTTC. Protein product: CASSESQGALETQYF.

The V call is TRBV29-1, the J call TRBJ1-1; D is undetermined. V shed 5 bases and J shed 2 bases, with 15 bases lying between them. Germline V gene lookup returns CDR1 SQVTM and CDR2 ANQGSEA. This CDR3 has 14 amino acids. CDR3 nucleotide sequence: TGCAGCGTTCCCTTCGAGGGAACCAACACTGAAGCTTTCTTT. This translates into CSVPFEGTNTEAFF.

This sequence joins TRBV6-6 and TRBJ1-2; 8 bases line up with TRBD1. This CDR3 region has 13 residues. The trim removed 0 bases at V and 7 bases at J, leaving 1 base unmatched. Per the germline V gene, CDR1 is MNHNY and CDR2 is SVGAGI (reference sequence). The DNA for the CDR3 is TGTGCCAGCAGTTACTCCGGACAGGGTGGCTACACCTTC. It yields the protein CASSYSGQGGYTF.

This rearrangement joins TRBV5-6 to TRBJ2-5; 7 positions match TRBD1. The CDR3 runs to 14 residues. The V gene's germline CDR1 is SGHDT and CDR2 YYEEEE. The V gene end was trimmed by 0 bases and the J gene end by 5 bases; junction bases not matched to a gene: 4. The CDR3 region has the DNA TGTGCCAGCAGCTTGGGTTCCAGGGGGGAGACCCAGTACTTC. Encoded protein: CASSLGSRGETQYF.

This clone ranks as medium-sized (0.01 to 0.1%). The chain combines TRBV4-3 with TRBJ2-1; 12 nucleotides align to TRBD2. V lost 1 base, J lost 5 bases, and 12 bases stayed unmatched. This CDR3 has 19 residues. The germline V gene encodes CDR1 LGHNA and CDR2 YSLEER. CDR3 nucleotide sequence: TGCGCCAGCAGCCAAGCCCCCCTCTCTAGCGGGGGGGCCCACAATGAGCAGTTCTTC. Residues: CASSQAPLSSGGAHNEQFF.

This clone was found a few times. The gene calls are TRBV27 and TRBJ2-7; a weak D match, TRBD1 (5 bases). The ends were cut back, 2 bases at V and 0 bases at J, with 17 bases in the middle. Germline values: CDR1 MNHEY, CDR2 SMNVEV (reference sequence). The CDR3 has 17 amino acids. CDR3 in amino acids: CASSLASPGIASYEQYF. Here the CDR3 DNA reads TGTGCCAGCAGTTTAGCATCCCCAGGGATCGCCTCCTACGAGCAGTACTTC.

The chain carries TRBV10-2 and TRBJ2-5, with D maybe TRBD2 (6 bases). Trimming left V 5 bases short and J 6 bases short, with 13 bases between. The CDR3 spans 13 residues. Germline-derived CDR1 and CDR2 are WSHSY and SAAADI. CDR3 sequence reads: CASSSGLPQTQYF. Written as DNA, the CDR3 is TGCGCCAGCAGTTCGGGACTTCCACAGACCCAGTACTTC.

J is TRBJ2-7 and V is TRBV4-3, with 7 positions matching TRBD2. The V segment lost 1 base and the J segment 0 bases; nucleotides outside the gene matches: 3. Germline CDR1 reads LGHNA; CDR2 reads YSLEER. CDR3 length: 15 residues. Written as DNA, the CDR3 is TGCGCCAGCAGCCAAGGATCGGGGGGCTCCTACGAGCAGTACTTC. Amino acids: CASSQGSGGSYEQYF.

This clone showed up just a few times. Here the CDR3 reads CASSQRVAKSDTQYF. DNA for the CDR3: TGTGCCAGCAGCCAGAGGGTAGCTAAGTCAGATACGCAGTATTTT. The chain carries TRBV7-2 and TRBJ2-3; the D gene is possibly TRBD2 (5 bases). The CDR3 spans 15 residues. CDR1 is SGHTA and CDR2 is FQGNSA in the germline V gene. The germline V and J ends were trimmed by 5 bases and 4 bases, with 16 bases remaining between them.